A selection of T cell receptor beta chains follows, all from one sample in a study of neoadjuvant anti-PD-1 for oral cavity cancer. The method was immunoSEQ multiplex PCR; TCRdb's version includes in-frame clones alone and lacks a portion of them. The data hold about 15,000 clones, with around 34% observed a single time. The sequencing here drew on tumor tissue, taken after nivolumab (anti-PD-1) treatment. The source of these receptors is a person between 40 and 85 years old with oral cavity squamous cell carcinoma. Both conserved end residues are part of each CDR3. A D gene is named only where the DNA matches it firmly. Where a row states a size, it is once, few, many or the class of an expanded clone; other rows omit it.

v_call,clone_size,d_call,j_call,cdr3_nt,cdr3_aa
TRBV4-1,few,-,TRBJ2-5,TGCGCCAGCAGCCAAGGGGGCAGGTGGTCGGCGAGGGAGACCCAGTACTTC,CASSQGGRWSARETQYF
TRBV21-1,-,-,TRBJ1-1,TGTGCCAGCAGCCTAAGACGAGGGAGAAACACTGAAGCTTTCTTT,CASSLRRGRNTEAFF
TRBV10-2,few,TRBD1,TRBJ2-7,TGCGCCAGCAGACCGACAGGGGCCGACGTAAGCTCCTACGAGCAGTACTTC,CASRPTGADVSSYEQYF
TRBV11-2,-,TRBD1,TRBJ1-4,TGTGCCAGCAGCTTAGATTCGATAGGGGGCAAACTGTTTTTT,CASSLDSIGGKLFF
TRBV11-2,-,TRBD1,TRBJ1-1,TGTGCCAGCAGCTTGACAGTCTCAGGGGGCTGGGAGAACACTGAAGCTTTCTTT,CASSLTVSGGWENTEAFF
TRBV5-8,-,-,TRBJ1-1,TGTGCCAGCACCCGAGCGACAGGAACTGAAGCTTTCTTT,CASTRATGTEAFF
TRBV7-9,few,TRBD1,TRBJ2-7,TGTGCCAGCAGCTCCACACCGGGACAGGTATCCTACGAGCAGTACTTC,CASSSTPGQVSYEQYF
TRBV7-2,-,-,TRBJ2-3,TGTGCCAGCAGCTTAGCCAGAAACACAGATACGCAGTATTTT,CASSLARNTDTQYF
TRBV6-1,-,-,TRBJ1-4,TGTGCCAGCAGTGGGACGCGATCTCTTGAAAAACTGTTTTTT,CASSGTRSLEKLFF
TRBV15,-,-,TRBJ2-7,TGTGCCACCAGCAGAGGACGGGGTTCCTACGAGCAGTACTTC,CATSRGRGSYEQYF
TRBV19,-,TRBD1,TRBJ1-3,TGTGCCAGTAGTACAGGGGGGTCGTCTGGAAACACCATATATTTT,CASSTGGSSGNTIYF
TRBV18,few,-,TRBJ1-4,TGTGCCAGCTCACGAACTGGCCAGGGAGGTGAAAAACTGTTTTTT,CASSRTGQGGEKLFF
TRBV19,-,TRBD1,TRBJ2-1,TGTGCCAGTAGGAGCGGACAGGGGTGGAATGAGCAGTTCTTC,CASRSGQGWNEQFF
TRBV7-9,few,-,TRBJ1-4,TGTGCCAGCAGCTCTGACACCGTGGGGGAAAAACTGTTTTTT,CASSSDTVGEKLFF
TRBV6-1,-,-,TRBJ2-1,TGTGCCAGCAGTGACGGCGGTAATGTTGAGCAGTTCTTC,CASSDGGNVEQFF
TRBV6-1,few,-,TRBJ1-4,TGTGCCAGCAGTGGAACAGGGCGAACTCCGTTTTTT,CASSGTGRTPFF
TRBV6-6,-,-,TRBJ2-7,TGTGCCAGCAGTTTTCCTAGATCCTACGAGCAGTACTTC,CASSFPRSYEQYF
TRBV19,once,-,TRBJ1-6,TGTGCCAGTAGTATGAACAGGGCCGGTTCACCCCTCCACTTT,CASSMNRAGSPLHF
TRBV9,-,-,TRBJ1-2,TGTGCCAGCAGCGTAGGGGTCCAAGCTAACTATGGCTACACCTTC,CASSVGVQANYGYTF
TRBV18,few,TRBD2,TRBJ2-1,TGTGCCAGCTCACCAACTAGCGGGGGGGTGAATGAGCAGTTCTTC,CASSPTSGGVNEQFF
TRBV7-2,few,TRBD1,TRBJ1-5,TGTGCCAGCAGCTCCTACGCGGGACAGAGGGCGACATCCAATCAGCCCCAGCATTTT,CASSSYAGQRATSNQPQHF
TRBV6-5,few,-,TRBJ2-3,TGTGCCAGCAGACCCCCGGGGCTAACCCTAGGTACGCAGTATTTT,CASRPPGLTLGTQYF
TRBV28,few,TRBD1,TRBJ2-1,TGTGCCAGCAGGACAGGGCTTCGGGAGCAGTTCTTC,CASRTGLREQFF
TRBV7-2,-,TRBD1,TRBJ2-7,TGTGCCAGCAGCCTGGGACAGCACAAGGAGCAGTACTTC,CASSLGQHKEQYF
TRBV7-3,few,-,TRBJ2-1,TGTGCCAGCAGCTTAGCGGGGATATACAATGAGCAGTTCTTC,CASSLAGIYNEQFF
TRBV4-2,-,-,TRBJ2-2,TGTGCCAGCAGCTCGCCTCTCCGGGGCAACACCGGGGAGCTGTTTTTT,CASSSPLRGNTGELFF
TRBV9,-,-,TRBJ1-4,TGTGCCAGCAGCGTAGGATTGGCTGCCACTCTGTTTTTT,CASSVGLAATLFF
TRBV6-5,-,-,TRBJ2-5,TGTGCCAGCAGTTACTCGCAGGGGAGACAGACCCAGTACTTC,CASSYSQGRQTQYF
TRBV5-1,-,-,TRBJ2-5,TGCGCCAGCAGCCCCCCACCAGGAGAGACCCAGTACTTC,CASSPPPGETQYF
TRBV9,few,-,TRBJ2-3,TGTGCCAGCAGCCAACAGACAGATACGCAGTATTTT,CASSQQTDTQYF
TRBV20-1,-,-,TRBJ1-1,TGCAGTGCTGGTATGAACACTGAAGCTTTCTTT,CSAGMNTEAFF
TRBV2,-,TRBD1,TRBJ1-6,TGTGCCAGCAGATCAGGGGGATCCTATAATTCACCCCTCCACTTT,CASRSGGSYNSPLHF
TRBV5-1,-,-,TRBJ1-2,TGCGCCAGCAGCCAAGGGCCGACAGACTATGGCTACACCTTC,CASSQGPTDYGYTF
TRBV7-6,few,-,TRBJ1-2,TGTGCCAGCAGCTTACAAGACGGAAATAACTATGGCTACACCTTC,CASSLQDGNNYGYTF
TRBV29-1,-,-,TRBJ2-7,TGCAGCGTTGAGAGGCAGGGCCCCTACGAGCAGTACTTC,CSVERQGPYEQYF
TRBV27,once,-,TRBJ2-7,TGTGCCAGCAGTTTATCGGCGGATACCTACGAGCAGTACTTC,CASSLSADTYEQYF
TRBV7-2,few,-,TRBJ2-2,TGTGCCAGCAGCTTATCGAACACCGGGGAGCTGTTTTTT,CASSLSNTGELFF
TRBV13,-,-,TRBJ1-4,TGTGCCAGCAGCCATCGGGCCAGGGAGGTAACTAATGAAAAACTGTTTTTT,CASSHRAREVTNEKLFF
TRBV5-8,few,-,TRBJ1-5,TGTGCCAGCAGCTTGATCAGGGATGGAAGAAATCAGCCCCAGCATTTT,CASSLIRDGRNQPQHF
TRBV11-2,-,-,TRBJ1-2,TGTGCCAGCAGCTTCGCAGGGGATCGAGCTAACTATGGCTACACCTTC,CASSFAGDRANYGYTF
TRBV30,-,TRBD1,TRBJ1-5,TGTGCCTGGAGTTCGACAGGGTTAAGGCAGCCCCAGCATTTT,CAWSSTGLRQPQHF
TRBV5-1,-,-,TRBJ1-2,TGCGCCAGCAACGCGGATGGGGGGCTCTTTGGCTACACCTTC,CASNADGGLFGYTF
TRBV9,medium-sized,-,TRBJ1-3,TGTGCCAGCAGCGTAGGTGTCACCTCTGGAAACACCATATATTTT,CASSVGVTSGNTIYF
TRBV18,-,-,TRBJ1-6,TGTGCCAGCTCACCTCTATATGGAAGCTCCTATAATTCACCCCTCCACTTT,CASSPLYGSSYNSPLHF
TRBV5-6,many,-,TRBJ2-1,TGTGCCAGCAGCCCATACCTGCGACAGGCGAGCTCCTACAATGAGCAGTTCTTC,CASSPYLRQASSYNEQFF
TRBV11-2,few,TRBD1,TRBJ1-1,TGTGCCAGCAGCTTCGGCGGACAGGTGGGAACTGAAGCTTTCTTT,CASSFGGQVGTEAFF
TRBV7-2,-,-,TRBJ2-3,TGTGCCAGCAGCTTTGGTACAGATACGCAGTATTTT,CASSFGTDTQYF
TRBV7-7,few,TRBD2,TRBJ2-5,TGTGCCAGCAGCTCGGGACTAGCGGGGGGGGAGACCCAGTACTTC,CASSSGLAGGETQYF
TRBV11-2,few,-,TRBJ1-1,TGTGCCAGCAGCTCCCAGGGAGGCACTGAAGCTTTCTTT,CASSSQGGTEAFF
TRBV5-6,medium-sized,TRBD1,TRBJ1-1,TGTGCCAGCAGCTTAATCAACAGGGGGGGAACTGAAGCTTTCTTT,CASSLINRGGTEAFF
TRBV5-4,-,TRBD1,TRBJ1-4,TGTGCCAGCAGCTTCACAGGGGTTAATGAAAAACTGTTTTTT,CASSFTGVNEKLFF